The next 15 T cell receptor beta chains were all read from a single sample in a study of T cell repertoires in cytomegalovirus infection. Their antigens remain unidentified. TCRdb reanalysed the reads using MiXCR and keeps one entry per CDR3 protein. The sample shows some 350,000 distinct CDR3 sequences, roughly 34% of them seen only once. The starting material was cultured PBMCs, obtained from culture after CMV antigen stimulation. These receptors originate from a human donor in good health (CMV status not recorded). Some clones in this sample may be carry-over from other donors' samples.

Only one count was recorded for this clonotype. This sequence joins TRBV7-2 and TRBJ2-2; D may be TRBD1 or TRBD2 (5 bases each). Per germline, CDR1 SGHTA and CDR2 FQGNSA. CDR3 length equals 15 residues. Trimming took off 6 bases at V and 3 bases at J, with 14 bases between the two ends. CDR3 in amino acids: CTSSPKGRYTGELFF. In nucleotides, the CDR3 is TGTACCAGCAGTCCCAAGGGGAGATACACCGGGGAGCTGTTTTTT.

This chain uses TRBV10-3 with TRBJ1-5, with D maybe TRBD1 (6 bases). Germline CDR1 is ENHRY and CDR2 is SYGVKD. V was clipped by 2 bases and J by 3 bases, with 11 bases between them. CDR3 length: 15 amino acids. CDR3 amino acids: CAISEVTGINQPQHF. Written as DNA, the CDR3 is TGTGCCATCAGTGAGGTAACAGGGATCAATCAGCCCCAGCATTTT.

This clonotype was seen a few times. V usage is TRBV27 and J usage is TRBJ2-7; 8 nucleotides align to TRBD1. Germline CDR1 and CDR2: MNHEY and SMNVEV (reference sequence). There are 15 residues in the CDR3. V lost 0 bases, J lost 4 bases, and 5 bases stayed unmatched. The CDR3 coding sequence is TGTGCCAGCAGTTTATCCGCAGGGGGCGGTTACGAGCAGTACGTC. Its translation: CASSLSAGGGYEQYV.

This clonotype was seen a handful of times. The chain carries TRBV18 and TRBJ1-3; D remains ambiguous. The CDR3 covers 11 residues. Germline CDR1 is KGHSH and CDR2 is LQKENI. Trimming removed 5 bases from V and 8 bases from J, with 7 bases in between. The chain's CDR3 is CASSVFDTIYF. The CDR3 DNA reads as TGTGCCAGCTCAGTGTTTGACACCATATATTTT. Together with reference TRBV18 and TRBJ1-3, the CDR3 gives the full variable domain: NAGVMQNPRHLVRRRGQEARLRCSPMKGHSHVYWYRQLPEEGLKFMVYLQKENIIDESGMPKERFSAEFPKEGPSILRIQQVVRGDSAAYFCASSVFDTIYFGEGSWLTVV.

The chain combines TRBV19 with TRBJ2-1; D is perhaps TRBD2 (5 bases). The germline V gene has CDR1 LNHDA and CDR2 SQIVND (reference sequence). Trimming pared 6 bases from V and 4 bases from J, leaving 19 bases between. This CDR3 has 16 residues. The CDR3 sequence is CASSPRGQIPYNEQFF. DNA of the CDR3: TGTGCCAGTAGCCCAAGAGGGCAGATTCCTTACAATGAGCAGTTCTTC.

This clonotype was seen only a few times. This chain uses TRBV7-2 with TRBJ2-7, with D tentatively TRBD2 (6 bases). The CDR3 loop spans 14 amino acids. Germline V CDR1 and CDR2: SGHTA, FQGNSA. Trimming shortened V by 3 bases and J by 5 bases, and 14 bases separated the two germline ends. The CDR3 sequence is CASSLFSGGNEQYF. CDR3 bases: TGTGCCAGCAGCTTGTTTTCTGGGGGGAACGAGCAGTACTTC.

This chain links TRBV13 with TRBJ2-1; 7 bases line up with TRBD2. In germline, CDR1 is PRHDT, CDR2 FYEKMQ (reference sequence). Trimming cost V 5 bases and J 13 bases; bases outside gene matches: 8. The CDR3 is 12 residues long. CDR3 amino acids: CASSPPGGRQFF. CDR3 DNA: TGTGCCAGCAGCCCCCCGGGCGGGAGACAGTTCTTC. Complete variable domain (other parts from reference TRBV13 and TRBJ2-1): AAGVIQSPRHLIKEKRETATLKCYPIPRHDTVYWYQQGPGQDPQFLISFYEKMQSDKGSIPDRFSAQQFSDYHSELNMSSLELGDSALYFCASSPPGGRQFFGPGTRLTVL.

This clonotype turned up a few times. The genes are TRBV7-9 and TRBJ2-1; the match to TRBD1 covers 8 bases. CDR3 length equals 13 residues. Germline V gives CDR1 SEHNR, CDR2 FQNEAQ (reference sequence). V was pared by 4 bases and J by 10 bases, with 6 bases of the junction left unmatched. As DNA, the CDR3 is TGTGCCAGCAGCTCCCCGGACAGGGAAGAGCAGTTCTTC. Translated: CASSSPDREEQFF.

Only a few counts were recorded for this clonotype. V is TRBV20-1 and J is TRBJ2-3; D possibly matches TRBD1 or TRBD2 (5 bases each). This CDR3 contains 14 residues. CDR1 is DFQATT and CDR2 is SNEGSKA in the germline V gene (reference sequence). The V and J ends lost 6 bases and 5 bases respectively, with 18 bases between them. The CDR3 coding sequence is TGCAGTGCAACCGGGACCCAAAGGAGAGATACGCAGTATTTT. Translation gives CSATGTQRRDTQYF.

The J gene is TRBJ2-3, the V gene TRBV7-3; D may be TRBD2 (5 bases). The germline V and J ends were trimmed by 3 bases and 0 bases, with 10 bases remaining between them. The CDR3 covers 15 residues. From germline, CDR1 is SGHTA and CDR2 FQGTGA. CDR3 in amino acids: CASSFTSSSTDTQYF. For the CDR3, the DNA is TGTGCCAGCAGCTTTACTAGTTCTAGCACAGATACGCAGTATTTT.

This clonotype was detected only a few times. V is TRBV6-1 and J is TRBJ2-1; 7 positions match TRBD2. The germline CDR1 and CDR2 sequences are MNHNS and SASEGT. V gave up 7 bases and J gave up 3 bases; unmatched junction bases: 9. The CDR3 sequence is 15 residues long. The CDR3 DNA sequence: TGTGCCAGCACAAGGACTAGTACCCTCTACAATGAGCAGTTCTTC. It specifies CASTRTSTLYNEQFF.

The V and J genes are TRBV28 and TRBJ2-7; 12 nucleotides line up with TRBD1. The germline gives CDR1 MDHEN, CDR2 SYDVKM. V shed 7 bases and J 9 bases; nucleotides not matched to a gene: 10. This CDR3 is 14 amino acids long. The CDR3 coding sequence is TGTGCCAGCAAATTCGGGGACAGGGGGCAGGGGCAGTACTTC. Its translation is CASKFGDRGQGQYF.

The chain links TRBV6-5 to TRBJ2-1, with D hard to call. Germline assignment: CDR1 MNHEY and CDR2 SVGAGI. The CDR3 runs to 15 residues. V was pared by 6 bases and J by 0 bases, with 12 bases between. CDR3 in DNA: TGTGCCAGCAGCCGGACCGCCTTCTCCTACAATGAGCAGTTCTTC. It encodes CASSRTAFSYNEQFF.

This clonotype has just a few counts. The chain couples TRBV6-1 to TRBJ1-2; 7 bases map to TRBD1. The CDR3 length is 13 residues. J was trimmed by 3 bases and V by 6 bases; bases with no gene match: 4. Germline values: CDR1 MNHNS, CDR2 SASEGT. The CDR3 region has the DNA TGTGCCAGCAGACTTACAGGGGACTATGGCTACACCTTC. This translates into CASRLTGDYGYTF.

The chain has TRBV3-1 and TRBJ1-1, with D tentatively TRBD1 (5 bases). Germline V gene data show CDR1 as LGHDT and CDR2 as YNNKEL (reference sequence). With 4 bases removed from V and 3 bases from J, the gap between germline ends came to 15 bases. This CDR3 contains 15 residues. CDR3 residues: CASSPRPGAYTEAFF. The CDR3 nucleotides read TGTGCCAGCAGCCCCCGGCCTGGGGCGTACACTGAAGCTTTCTTT.